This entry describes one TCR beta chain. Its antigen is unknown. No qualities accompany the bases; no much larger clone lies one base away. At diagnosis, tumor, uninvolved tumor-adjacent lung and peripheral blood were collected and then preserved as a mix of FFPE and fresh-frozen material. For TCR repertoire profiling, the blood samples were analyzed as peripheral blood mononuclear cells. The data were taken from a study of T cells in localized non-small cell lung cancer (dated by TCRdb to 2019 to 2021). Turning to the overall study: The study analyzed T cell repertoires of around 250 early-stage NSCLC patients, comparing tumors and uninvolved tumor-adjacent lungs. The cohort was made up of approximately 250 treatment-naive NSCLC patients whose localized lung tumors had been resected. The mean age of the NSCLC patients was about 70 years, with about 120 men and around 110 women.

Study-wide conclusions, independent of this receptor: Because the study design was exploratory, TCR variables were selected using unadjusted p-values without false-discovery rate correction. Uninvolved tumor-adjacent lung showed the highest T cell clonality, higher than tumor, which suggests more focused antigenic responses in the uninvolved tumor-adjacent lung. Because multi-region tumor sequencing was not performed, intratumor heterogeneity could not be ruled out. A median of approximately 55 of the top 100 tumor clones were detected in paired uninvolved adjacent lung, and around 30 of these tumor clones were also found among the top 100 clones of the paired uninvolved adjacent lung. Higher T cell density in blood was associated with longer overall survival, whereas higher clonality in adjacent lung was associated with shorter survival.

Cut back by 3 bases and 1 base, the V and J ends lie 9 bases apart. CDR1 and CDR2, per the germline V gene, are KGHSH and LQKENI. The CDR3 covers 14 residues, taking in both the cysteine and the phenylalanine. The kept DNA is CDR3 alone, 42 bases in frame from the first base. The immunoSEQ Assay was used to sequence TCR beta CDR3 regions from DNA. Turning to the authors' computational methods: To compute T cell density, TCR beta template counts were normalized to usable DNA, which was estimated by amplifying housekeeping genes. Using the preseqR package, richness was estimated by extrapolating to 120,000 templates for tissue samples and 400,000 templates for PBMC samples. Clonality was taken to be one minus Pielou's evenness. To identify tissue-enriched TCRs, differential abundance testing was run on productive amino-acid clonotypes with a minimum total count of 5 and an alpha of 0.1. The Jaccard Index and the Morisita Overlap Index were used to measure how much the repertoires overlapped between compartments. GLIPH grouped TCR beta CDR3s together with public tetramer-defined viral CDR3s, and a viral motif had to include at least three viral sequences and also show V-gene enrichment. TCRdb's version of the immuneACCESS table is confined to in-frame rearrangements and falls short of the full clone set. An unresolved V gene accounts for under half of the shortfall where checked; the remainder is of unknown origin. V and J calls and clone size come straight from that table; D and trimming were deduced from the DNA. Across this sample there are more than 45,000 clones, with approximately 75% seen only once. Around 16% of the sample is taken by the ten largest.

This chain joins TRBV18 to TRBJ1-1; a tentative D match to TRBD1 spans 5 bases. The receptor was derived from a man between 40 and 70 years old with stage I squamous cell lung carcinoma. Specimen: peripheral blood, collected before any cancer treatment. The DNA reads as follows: TGTGCCAGCTCACCGGGCAGGGAGAACACTGAAGCTTTCTTT. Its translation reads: CASSPGRENTEAFF.